This is a list of T cell receptor beta chains from one sample in a study of blood T cell repertoires in COVID-19. Generated by immunoSEQ multiplex PCR, the TCRdb table keeps only in-frame clones and is missing some. The sample holds around 190,000 clones, about 79% seen once. Sequencing input: peripheral blood. The receptors were gathered from a human donor in a cohort sampled during active COVID-19. Both conserved end residues are part of each CDR3. The D gene is left open where the match is weak.

TRBV4-2	TRBD1	CASSQESARTGGFNEQYF
TRBV5-6	.	CASSLADSPYEQYF
TRBV2	TRBD1	CASSPDRGLYNEQFF
TRBV27	TRBD2	CASSFLQSGTYNEQFF
TRBV6-5	TRBD2	CASIRTSGREQFF
TRBV2	TRBD2	CASSEASGSYEQYF
TRBV6-5	TRBD1	CASRPNRGQVQPQHF
TRBV5-1	TRBD2	CASSIVPRPGLARGNVSYNEQFF
TRBV9	.	CASSGEGIPRSGTIYF
TRBV4-2	.	CASSQDRGSYEQYF
TRBV18	TRBD2	CASSPLSGLAGGPTDTQYF
TRBV18	.	CASSPRGVYNEQFF
TRBV11-2	TRBD2	CASSLGGRAGETQYF
TRBV15	TRBD1	CATTAGTGNGETQYF
TRBV5-4	TRBD1	CASSFEGAVSQYF
TRBV12-5	TRBD1	CASGPRTGDNEQFF
TRBV30	.	CAWTGQLSGEQYF
TRBV18	TRBD1	CASSHLDRRYFYGYTF
TRBV28	TRBD1	CASSLWTGERYQPQHF
TRBV5-1	.	CASSQFGTIEQYF
TRBV4-2	.	CASSQRGGGSDEQFF
TRBV6-1	.	CASSEVRVSYGYTF
TRBV7-2	.	CASSFGGNNSPLHF
TRBV4-2	TRBD1	CASSRRGHANTGELFF
TRBV4-1	.	CASSQALRDWSYNEQFF
TRBV19	.	CASNPRGASGDTQYF
TRBV4-1	TRBD2	CASSHLAGVYNEQFF
TRBV2	.	CASSERAGLWEQYF
TRBV7-9	.	CASSLGSDRNEQFF
TRBV2	.	CASSKERSSYNEQFF
TRBV9	TRBD2	CASSVGGRAADEQFF
TRBV5-5	TRBD1	CASSLRDRDYNEQFF
TRBV2	TRBD2	CASSASGSRTDTQYF
TRBV4-1	TRBD2	CASSLGLAGEVGLDTQYF
TRBV28	.	CASSLLGQGEDEQYF
TRBV28	TRBD2	CASSRPGGGGGETQYF
TRBV6-6	.	CASSYMAGDYEQYF
TRBV28	TRBD2	CASSGTSGNPYNEQFF
TRBV28	TRBD1	CASSDRGNQPQHF
TRBV19	.	CASSIGRALSNQPQHF
TRBV29-1	.	CSVRRKETQYF
TRBV29-1	.	CSVEGGSRGLEAFF
TRBV30	.	CAWSGRGRQFATNEKLFF
TRBV6-2/TRBV6-3	TRBD2	CASSPSTAGPYEQYF
TRBV21-1	.	CASSSRDRVYEQYF
TRBV28	.	CASSFYTRSEQFF
TRBV5-4	TRBD2	CASSWTSASPAEFF
TRBV2	.	CASSPNQGTYQPQHF
TRBV20-1	.	CSARQNYEQYF
TRBV28	TRBD1	CASSYDRGLRGETQYF
TRBV12-3/TRBV12-4	.	CASSLLSEKLFF
TRBV18	TRBD1	CASSPGTGGSGANVLTF